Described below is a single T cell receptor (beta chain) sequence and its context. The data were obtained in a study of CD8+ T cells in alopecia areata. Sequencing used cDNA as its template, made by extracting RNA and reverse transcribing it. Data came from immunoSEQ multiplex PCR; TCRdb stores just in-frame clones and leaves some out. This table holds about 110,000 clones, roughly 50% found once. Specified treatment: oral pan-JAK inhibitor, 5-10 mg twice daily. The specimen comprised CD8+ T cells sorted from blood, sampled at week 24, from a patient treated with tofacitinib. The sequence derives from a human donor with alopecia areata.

In DNA form, the CDR3 reads TGTGCCAGCAGCCCTGGGACAGGGGGCTCCACTGAAGCTTTCTTT. It is translated as CASSPGTGGSTEAFF. J is TRBJ1-1 and V is TRBV5-6; 12 nucleotides agree with TRBD1. This CDR3 region has 15 residues. J was trimmed by 4 bases and V by 4 bases; bases with no gene match: 5. The germline V gene encodes CDR1 SGHDT and CDR2 YYEEEE.